The 22 T cell receptor beta chains reported below all come from one sample, sequenced in a study of cytomegalovirus exposure and HLA in healthy donors. PCR was performed using 60 Vbeta and 13 Jbeta primers. Produced via immunoSEQ multiplex PCR; TCRdb's table is partial and in-frame only. In the table there are about 130,000 clones, 72% of which are singletons. The sequenced sample was PBMCs. All receptors derive from a man aged 25 to 40 in good health and CMV-seronegative.

A word on this clone: The germline gene is not matched at one end of the junction; a read error may be the cause. This chain joins TRBV7-9 and TRBJ2-4, with 7 bases lining up with TRBD2. This CDR3 spans 12 amino acids. Germline CDR1 SEHNR, CDR2 FQNEAQ (reference sequence). CDR3 bases: TGTTCCAGCAGCAGGGAGGGTTACATTCAGTACTTC. Translation: CSSSREGYIQYF.

V is TRBV18 and J is TRBJ2-7; TRBD1 agrees at 11 bases. This CDR3 spans 15 amino acids. V lost 5 bases and J lost 2; bases outside the gene matches: 5. Per the germline V gene, CDR1 is KGHSH and CDR2 is LQKENI. The chain's CDR3 is CASSTGQGGPYEQYF. DNA of the CDR3: TGTGCCAGCTCAACGGGACAGGGGGGACCCTACGAGCAGTACTTC.

CDR3 region: CASSLAGLGGNQPQHF. For the CDR3, the DNA is TGTGCCAGCAGTTTAGCAGGGCTTGGCGGCAATCAGCCCCAGCATTTT. This chain uses TRBV28 with TRBJ1-5, with D perhaps TRBD1 (5 bases). Germline CDR1 MDHEN, CDR2 SYDVKM. The CDR3 loop spans 16 amino acids. Between the trimmed V and J ends, which lost 2 bases and 2 bases, there was a span of 13 bases.

This clone was seen a few times. The chain joins TRBV5-4 to TRBJ2-5; 12 bases fit TRBD2. The V gene's germline CDR1 is SGHNT and CDR2 YYREEE (reference sequence). With 5 bases clipped from V and 5 bases from J, the junction kept 7 bases outside the gene matches. The CDR3 has 15 residues. As DNA, the CDR3 is TGTGCCAGCAGTCCCCCTAGCGGGGGGGCTGAGACCCAGTACTTC. Protein sequence: CASSPPSGGAETQYF. The entire variable domain, with the rest obtained from reference TRBV5-4 and TRBJ2-5, is as follows: ETGVTQSPTHLIKTRGQQVTLRCSSQSGHNTVSWYQQALGQGPQFIFQYYREEENGRGNFPPRFSGLQFPNYSSELNVNALELDDSALYLCASSPPSGGAETQYFGPGTRLLVL.

The chain carries TRBV29-1 and TRBJ1-2; weak D call: TRBD1 (5 bases). This CDR3 is 12 amino acids long. With 1 base removed from V and 2 bases from J, the gap between germline ends came to 5 bases. The germline CDR1 and CDR2 sequences are SQVTM and ANQGSEA. The CDR3 region is CSVEGTNYGYTF. Written as DNA, the CDR3 is TGCAGCGTTGAAGGGACAAACTATGGCTACACCTTC.

V gene TRBV7-9 combines with J gene TRBJ1-2; TRBD1 agrees at 8 bases. CDR1 is SEHNR, CDR2 FQNEAQ, per germline (reference sequence). The CDR3 runs to 16 residues. V shed 5 bases, J shed 5 bases, and the junction held 13 bases outside the gene matches. The CDR3 nucleotides are TGTGCCAGCAGCCTTAATCCCCTGGACAGGGTTTATGGCTACACCTTC. Translation gives CASSLNPLDRVYGYTF.

This rearrangement joins TRBV27 to TRBJ1-2, with a possible D match to TRBD1 (6 bases). The germline V and J ends were trimmed by 0 bases and 6 bases, with 20 bases remaining between them. This CDR3 spans 17 amino acids. Germline V gene sequence: CDR1 MNHEY, CDR2 SMNVEV (reference sequence). CDR3 in amino acids: CASSLSGRGGTYNGYTF. The CDR3 DNA sequence: TGTGCCAGCAGTTTATCTGGAAGGGGGGGGACGTACAATGGCTACACCTTC.

Only a few counts were recorded for this clone. The genes are TRBV19 and TRBJ2-3; 9 bases agree with TRBD2. The V gene's germline CDR1 is LNHDA and CDR2 SQIVND (reference sequence). This CDR3 has 15 amino acids. J was trimmed by 6 bases and V by 7 bases; bases with no gene match: 11. As DNA, the CDR3 is TGTGCCAGTACCCCTGGCGGGGGGGCGCGGGATACGCAGTATTTT. Residues: CASTPGGGARDTQYF.

The V call is TRBV11-2, the J call TRBJ2-3; D not resolved. Trimming stripped 1 base from V and 5 bases from J, with 4 bases between. Germline CDR1 and CDR2: SGHAT and FQNNGV. The CDR3 sequence is 12 residues long. The CDR3 region is CASSLVLDTQYF. The CDR3 coding sequence is TGTGCCAGCAGCTTAGTCCTAGATACGCAGTATTTT.

The chain recombines TRBV7-9 with TRBJ2-1, with TRBD1 as a possible D gene (5 bases). Looked up from germline, CDR1 is SEHNR and CDR2 is FQNEAQ (reference sequence). The CDR3 length is 13 residues. Trimming took off 1 base at V and 8 bases at J, with 9 bases between the two ends. The CDR3 is CASSLGSRDEQFF. In DNA, the CDR3 is TGTGCCAGCAGCTTAGGATCCAGGGATGAGCAGTTCTTC.

The CDR3 DNA sequence: TGTGCCAGTAGTCAACGACAGGGTCAATATGAAAAACTGTTTTTT. It codes for CASSQRQGQYEKLFF. The chain uses TRBV19 and TRBJ1-4; 7 positions agree with TRBD1. This CDR3 contains 15 residues. Per the germline V gene, CDR1 is LNHDA and CDR2 is SQIVND (reference sequence). V lost 5 bases, J lost 6 bases, and 9 bases stayed unmatched.

With respect to this clone: The junction departs from germline at one end; a sequencing error may be responsible. This chain joins TRBV13 and TRBJ1-1, with no clear D. The CDR3 has 14 amino acids. Germline V lookup: CDR1 PRHDT, CDR2 FYEKMQ (reference sequence). The CDR3 region is CASRFGIAPTEAFF. The CDR3 DNA reads TGTGCCAGCCGCTTCGGGATAGCCCCCACTGAAGCTTTCTTT.

V usage is TRBV27 and J usage is TRBJ2-7, with D maybe TRBD2 (6 bases). CDR1 is MNHEY, CDR2 SMNVEV, per germline (reference sequence). Trimming left V 2 bases short and J 3 bases short, with 23 bases between. The CDR3 runs to 18 residues. The CDR3 bases are TGTGCCAGCAGTTTAGCGGGACCGGCACATACGGACCTCTACGAGCAGTACTTC. Encoded protein: CASSLAGPAHTDLYEQYF.

This clone was found a few times. J is TRBJ1-2 and V is TRBV27; TRBD1 matches at 8 bases. This CDR3 spans 13 amino acids. Germline V gives CDR1 MNHEY, CDR2 SMNVEV (reference sequence). Trimming cost V 4 bases and J 7 bases; bases outside gene matches: 5. For the CDR3, the DNA is TGTGCCAGCAGTTCCGACAGGGGACTTGGCTACACCTTC. The encoded protein is CASSSDRGLGYTF.

The J gene is TRBJ2-7, the V gene TRBV9; perhaps TRBD2 as D (5 bases). V shed 3 bases and J shed 2 bases, with 15 bases lying between them. The CDR3 length is 15 residues. CDR1 and CDR2 (germline): SGDLS, YYNGEE. CDR3 coding DNA: TGTGCCAGCAGCGAAAAGGACTCAATGCCCTACGAGCAGTACTTC. It translates to CASSEKDSMPYEQYF.

The DNA for the CDR3 is TGCGCCAGCAGCCAGACGATACTCGACAGGGGAGGTGAAAAACTGTTTTTT. Its translation is CASSQTILDRGGEKLFF. The V gene is TRBV4-1, the J gene TRBJ1-4, with 8 positions matching TRBD1. V lost 3 bases and J lost 7; bases outside the gene matches: 13. The CDR3 extends over 17 amino acids. Per the germline V gene, CDR1 is MGHRA and CDR2 is YSYEKL.

The V gene is TRBV15, the J gene TRBJ2-4; D might be TRBD1 (5 bases). The CDR3 has 16 residues. The V gene lost 0 bases and the J gene lost 0 bases, with 9 bases spanning the gap. Germline V gives CDR1 LNHNV, CDR2 YYDKDF (reference sequence). The CDR3 region has the DNA TGTGCCACCAGCAGAGATATAGGGGTAGCCAAAAACATTCAGTACTTC. It translates to CATSRDIGVAKNIQYF.

V and J are TRBV6-5 and TRBJ1-2; D might be TRBD1 (5 bases). The V gene lost 4 bases and the J gene lost 4 bases, with 19 bases spanning the gap. The length of the CDR3 is 16 residues. Germline V CDR1 and CDR2: MNHEY, SVGAGI. The CDR3, as DNA: TGTGCCAGCAGTTCCTGGGCAGGGTCAAATTTCTATGGCTACACCTTC. Amino acid sequence: CASSSWAGSNFYGYTF.

This rearrangement joins TRBV29-1 to TRBJ1-1, with D possibly TRBD1 on 6 matching bases. The CDR3 is 12 amino acids. V was cut by 3 bases and J by 7 bases, with 12 bases left in between. Germline assignment: CDR1 SQVTM and CDR2 ANQGSEA. The CDR3 here is CSVDGQGLEAFF. DNA of the CDR3: TGCAGCGTTGATGGGCAGGGGCTTGAAGCTTTCTTT.

The chain links TRBV4-2 to TRBJ1-4, with D possibly being TRBD1 (6 bases). The CDR3 loop spans 15 amino acids. V was cut by 0 bases and J by 5 bases, with 10 bases left in between. Per germline, CDR1 LGHNA and CDR2 YNFKEQ. The CDR3 is CASSQENRENEKLFF. The DNA for the CDR3 is TGTGCCAGCAGCCAAGAAAACAGGGAGAATGAAAAACTGTTTTTT.

This clone has more than one count but fewer than ten. The rearrangement joins TRBV2 to TRBJ2-3; D might be TRBD1 (6 bases). V was cut by 8 bases and J by 0 bases, with 15 bases left in between. This CDR3 region has 15 residues. Germline V gene lookup returns CDR1 SNHLY and CDR2 FYNNEI. The CDR3 coding sequence is TGTGCCAGCGGAACAGGGTCAACTAGCACAGATACGCAGTATTTT. This codes for CASGTGSTSTDTQYF.

This chain uses TRBV10-3 with TRBJ2-7; no reliable D call. V was pared by 0 bases and J by 0 bases, with 6 bases between. Germline V gene lookup returns CDR1 ENHRY and CDR2 SYGVKD. The CDR3 totals 14 residues. CDR3: CAISESRVSYEQYF. Here the CDR3 DNA reads TGTGCCATCAGTGAGTCCCGGGTCTCCTACGAGCAGTACTTC.